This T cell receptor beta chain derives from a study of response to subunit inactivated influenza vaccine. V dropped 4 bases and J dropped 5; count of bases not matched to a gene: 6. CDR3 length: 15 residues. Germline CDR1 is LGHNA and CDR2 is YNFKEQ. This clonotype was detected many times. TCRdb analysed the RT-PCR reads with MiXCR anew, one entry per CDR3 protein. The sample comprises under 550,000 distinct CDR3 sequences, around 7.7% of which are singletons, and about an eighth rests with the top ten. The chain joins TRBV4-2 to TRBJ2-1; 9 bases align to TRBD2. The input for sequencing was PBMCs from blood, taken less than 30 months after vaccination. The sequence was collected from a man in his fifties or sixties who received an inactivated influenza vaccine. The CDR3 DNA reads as TGTGCCAGCAGCCGAGCTAGCGGGGCAAACAATGAGCAGTTCTTC. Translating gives CASSRASGANNEQFF.